Presented here are 2 T cell receptor beta chains from one specimen sequenced in a study of T cells expressing NK-cell markers. With the 5' RACE reads reprocessed, TCRdb shows one record per CDR3 protein and no DNA. Its table lists some 16,000 distinct CDR3 sequences. The specimen was blood T cells: a sorted CD56 or NKG2C T cell subset, CD4+ or CD8+ T cells, or bulk PBMC T cells (not recorded which). The receptors shown here come from a man between 18 and 69 years old in good health.

The chain uses TRBV20-1 and TRBJ2-1; lacking DNA, the TRBD1 call made by TCRdb goes unchecked. Germline lookup yields CDR1 DFQATT and CDR2 SNEGSKA (reference sequence). The CDR3 loop spans 12 amino acids. CDR3 in amino acids: CSARGFGDEQFF.

V and J are TRBV6-1 and TRBJ1-6; TCRdb outputs TRBD1, but without DNA this stays unchecked. Per the germline V gene, CDR1 is MNHNS and CDR2 is SASEGT. CDR3 size: 14 residues. The CDR3 is CASTYRVGNSPLHF.